These T cell receptor beta chains were read from a single sample in a study of OX40 agonist ivuxolimab in advanced cancers. Some clones are missing from TCRdb's copy, which holds only in-frame ones; the method was immunoSEQ multiplex PCR. The table records 50,000 to 85,000 clones, 80% to 85% of them present only once. Sequencing was performed on CD4+ or CD8+ T cells sorted from blood, taken in a trial of the OX40 agonist ivuxolimab. All receptors derive from an adult with an advanced solid tumor such as melanoma, head and neck, liver or kidney cancer. Both conserved end residues are part of each CDR3. The D gene is left open where the match is weak. The size entry is marked missing in some rows and otherwise reads once, few, many or a size class.

d_call: NA; clone_size: NA; j_call: TRBJ1-4; v_call: TRBV21-1; cdr3_aa: CASRPEKLFF; cdr3_nt: TGTGCCAGCAGACCCGAAAAACTGTTTTTT
d_call: NA; clone_size: NA; j_call: TRBJ2-3; v_call: TRBV5-6; cdr3_aa: CASNRAGSTDTQYF; cdr3_nt: TGTGCCAGCAACCGAGCGGGCAGCACAGATACGCAGTATTTT
d_call: NA; clone_size: NA; j_call: TRBJ1-1; v_call: TRBV5-6; cdr3_aa: CASSLPWDTEAFF; cdr3_nt: TGTGCCAGCAGCTTGCCATGGGACACTGAAGCTTTCTTT
d_call: TRBD1; clone_size: once; j_call: TRBJ1-3; v_call: TRBV28; cdr3_aa: CASSPGQWGQTSSGNTIYF; cdr3_nt: TGTGCCAGCAGTCCCGGTCAGTGGGGACAGACGAGCTCTGGAAACACCATATATTTT
d_call: NA; clone_size: NA; j_call: TRBJ2-5; v_call: TRBV30; cdr3_aa: CAWSGGQLLTEQNF; cdr3_nt: TGTGCCTGGAGTGGAGGACAGCTTCTAACGGAACAGAACTTC
d_call: NA; clone_size: NA; j_call: TRBJ2-6; v_call: TRBV18; cdr3_aa: CASSPLNTGANVLTF; cdr3_nt: TGTGCCAGCTCACCACTAAACACTGGGGCCAACGTCCTGACTTTC
d_call: NA; clone_size: NA; j_call: TRBJ1-5; v_call: TRBV19; cdr3_aa: CASSMSRDQPQHF; cdr3_nt: TGTGCCAGTAGTATGAGCAGGGATCAGCCCCAGCATTTT
d_call: TRBD2; clone_size: once; j_call: TRBJ2-1; v_call: TRBV6-6; cdr3_aa: CASVDVLAGGYNEQFF; cdr3_nt: TGTGCCAGCGTGGATGTTTTAGCGGGAGGGTACAATGAGCAGTTCTTC
d_call: NA; clone_size: NA; j_call: TRBJ1-1; v_call: TRBV6-1; cdr3_aa: CASSEGGTGTEAFF; cdr3_nt: TGTGCCAGCAGTGAAGGCGGAACGGGAACTGAAGCTTTCTTT
d_call: TRBD1; clone_size: NA; j_call: TRBJ2-1; v_call: TRBV6-5; cdr3_aa: CASSYSLGQGRNEQFF; cdr3_nt: TGTGCCAGCAGTTACTCCCTAGGACAGGGCCGCAATGAGCAGTTCTTC
d_call: TRBD2; clone_size: NA; j_call: TRBJ2-3; v_call: TRBV29-1; cdr3_aa: CSVEVGRGSTDTQYF; cdr3_nt: TGCAGCGTTGAAGTCGGGAGGGGTAGCACAGATACGCAGTATTTT
d_call: NA; clone_size: few; j_call: TRBJ2-2; v_call: TRBV7-2; cdr3_aa: CASSATGTGELFF; cdr3_nt: TGTGCCAGCAGCGCAACAGGCACCGGGGAGCTGTTTTTT
d_call: NA; clone_size: once; j_call: TRBJ2-1; v_call: TRBV7-3; cdr3_aa: CASSSRRLGGGDEQFF; cdr3_nt: TGTGCCAGCAGCTCCCGGAGGTTAGGCGGGGGCGATGAGCAGTTCTTC
d_call: NA; clone_size: NA; j_call: TRBJ2-7; v_call: TRBV19; cdr3_aa: CASSIGTEIYEQYF; cdr3_nt: TGTGCCAGTAGTATTGGGACTGAAATCTACGAGCAGTACTTC
d_call: NA; clone_size: NA; j_call: TRBJ1-2; v_call: TRBV19; cdr3_aa: CASSLGQNYGYTF; cdr3_nt: TGTGCCAGTAGTTTAGGACAGAACTATGGCTACACCTTC
d_call: NA; clone_size: once; j_call: TRBJ1-1; v_call: TRBV19; cdr3_aa: CASTSRDINTEAFF; cdr3_nt: TGTGCCAGTACCTCCCGGGACATTAACACTGAAGCTTTCTTT
d_call: TRBD2; clone_size: few; j_call: TRBJ2-7; v_call: TRBV7-8; cdr3_aa: CASSLLPLTSGSLGEQYF; cdr3_nt: TGTGCCAGCAGCCTTTTACCTCTTACTAGCGGGAGTTTGGGCGAGCAGTACTTC
d_call: NA; clone_size: NA; j_call: TRBJ1-3; v_call: TRBV5-3; cdr3_aa: CASSLRGDSGNTIYF; cdr3_nt: TGTGCCAGCAGCTTGCGGGGGGACTCTGGAAACACCATATATTTT
d_call: TRBD2; clone_size: NA; j_call: TRBJ2-3; v_call: TRBV11-3; cdr3_aa: CASSLGASGRANTQYF; cdr3_nt: TGTGCCAGCAGCTTAGGGGCTAGCGGGAGGGCTAATACGCAGTATTTT
d_call: NA; clone_size: NA; j_call: TRBJ1-6; v_call: TRBV27; cdr3_aa: CASSSGRALNSPLHF; cdr3_nt: TGTGCCAGCAGTTCGGGCAGGGCGCTTAATTCACCCCTCCACTTT
d_call: NA; clone_size: NA; j_call: TRBJ2-2; v_call: TRBV29-1; cdr3_aa: CSVDVGGAGSGELFF; cdr3_nt: TGCAGCGTTGATGTTGGGGGCGCAGGATCCGGGGAGCTGTTTTTT
d_call: NA; clone_size: once; j_call: TRBJ2-6; v_call: TRBV2; cdr3_aa: CASSDSLQVTGANVLTF; cdr3_nt: TGTGCCAGCAGTGACTCTCTACAGGTTACTGGGGCCAACGTCCTGACTTTC
d_call: TRBD1; clone_size: NA; j_call: TRBJ2-7; v_call: TRBV5-4; cdr3_aa: CASSLGGQGAWEQYF; cdr3_nt: TGTGCCAGCAGCTTGGGAGGGCAGGGGGCGTGGGAGCAGTACTTC
d_call: TRBD1; clone_size: NA; j_call: TRBJ2-7; v_call: TRBV10-3; cdr3_aa: CAIKSDRTSYEQYF; cdr3_nt: TGTGCCATCAAGTCGGACAGGACCTCCTACGAGCAGTACTTC
d_call: NA; clone_size: NA; j_call: TRBJ1-3; v_call: TRBV19; cdr3_aa: CATKASDRTFSGNTIYF; cdr3_nt: TGTGCCACCAAGGCCTCTGACAGGACCTTCTCTGGAAACACCATATATTTT
d_call: TRBD2; clone_size: NA; j_call: TRBJ2-1; v_call: TRBV2; cdr3_aa: CASSSGLVEQFF; cdr3_nt: TGTGCCAGCAGTTCGGGACTAGTCGAGCAGTTCTTC
d_call: TRBD1; clone_size: NA; j_call: TRBJ1-1; v_call: TRBV19; cdr3_aa: CASDRGLGLNTEAFF; cdr3_nt: TGTGCCAGCGACAGGGGGTTGGGGTTGAACACTGAAGCTTTCTTT
d_call: NA; clone_size: NA; j_call: TRBJ2-5; v_call: TRBV7-8; cdr3_aa: CASSLVGTSRQETQYF; cdr3_nt: TGTGCCAGCAGCTTAGTAGGGACCAGTCGCCAAGAGACCCAGTACTTC
d_call: NA; clone_size: NA; j_call: TRBJ1-1; v_call: TRBV7-8; cdr3_aa: CASSLALGQWTEAFF; cdr3_nt: TGTGCCAGCAGCTTAGCGCTCGGACAGTGGACTGAAGCTTTCTTT
d_call: TRBD2; clone_size: once; j_call: TRBJ2-3; v_call: TRBV11-2; cdr3_aa: CASSLGRGGTDTQYF; cdr3_nt: TGTGCCAGCAGCTTGGGTCGGGGAGGGACAGATACGCAGTATTTT
d_call: NA; clone_size: NA; j_call: TRBJ2-7; v_call: TRBV7-2; cdr3_aa: CASSFYDGLYEQYF; cdr3_nt: TGTGCCAGCAGCTTTTATGACGGGCTGTACGAGCAGTACTTC
d_call: TRBD2; clone_size: NA; j_call: TRBJ2-2; v_call: TRBV15; cdr3_aa: CATSRDASGTGELFF; cdr3_nt: TGTGCCACCAGCAGAGATGCTAGCGGTACCGGGGAGCTGTTTTTT
d_call: NA; clone_size: NA; j_call: TRBJ2-4; v_call: TRBV6-6; cdr3_aa: CASSPKNIQYF; cdr3_nt: TGTGCCAGCAGTCCAAAAAACATTCAGTACTTC
d_call: NA; clone_size: NA; j_call: TRBJ1-2; v_call: TRBV27; cdr3_aa: CASIYRQARGYTF; cdr3_nt: TGTGCCAGCATCTACCGACAGGCTCGTGGCTACACCTTC
d_call: NA; clone_size: NA; j_call: TRBJ2-1; v_call: TRBV21-1; cdr3_aa: CASSKKVLRAPPGRWIEQFF; cdr3_nt: TGTGCCAGCAGCAAAAAGGTGCTGAGGGCCCCCCCAGGAAGATGGATTGAGCAGTTCTTC
d_call: NA; clone_size: NA; j_call: TRBJ2-7; v_call: TRBV7-2; cdr3_aa: CASSTPSGTYEQYF; cdr3_nt: TGTGCCAGCAGCACCCCTTCGGGCACCTACGAGCAGTACTTC
d_call: NA; clone_size: many; j_call: TRBJ2-1; v_call: TRBV5-1; cdr3_aa: CASSIAASSYNEQFF; cdr3_nt: TGCGCCAGCAGCATTGCGGCAAGCTCCTACAATGAGCAGTTCTTC
d_call: TRBD2; clone_size: NA; j_call: TRBJ2-3; v_call: TRBV5-4; cdr3_aa: CASSSLAGGSDTQYF; cdr3_nt: TGTGCCAGCAGCTCCCTAGCGGGAGGATCAGATACGCAGTATTTT
d_call: NA; clone_size: NA; j_call: TRBJ2-1; v_call: TRBV21-1; cdr3_aa: CASSKKEGSTAYNEQFF; cdr3_nt: TGTGCCAGCAGCAAAAAAGAAGGGAGTACGGCCTACAATGAGCAGTTCTTC
d_call: TRBD1; clone_size: NA; j_call: TRBJ2-7; v_call: TRBV14; cdr3_aa: CASSVTGGTYEQYF; cdr3_nt: TGTGCCAGCAGCGTGACAGGGGGCACCTACGAGCAGTACTTC
d_call: NA; clone_size: NA; j_call: TRBJ2-7; v_call: TRBV7-2; cdr3_aa: CASSLARGAGYEQYF; cdr3_nt: TGTGCCAGCAGCCTAGCTCGGGGGGCTGGCTACGAGCAGTACTTC
d_call: TRBD2; clone_size: NA; j_call: TRBJ2-1; v_call: TRBV18; cdr3_aa: CASSPTSGYNEQFF; cdr3_nt: TGTGCCAGCTCACCGACTAGCGGCTACAATGAGCAGTTCTTC
d_call: TRBD1; clone_size: NA; j_call: TRBJ1-1; v_call: TRBV27; cdr3_aa: CASSLSLTGMNTEAFF; cdr3_nt: TGTGCCAGCAGTTTATCTCTGACAGGGATGAACACTGAAGCTTTCTTT
d_call: NA; clone_size: NA; j_call: TRBJ2-7; v_call: TRBV19; cdr3_aa: CASATPLAYEQYF; cdr3_nt: TGTGCCAGCGCGACACCTCTCGCCTACGAGCAGTACTTC
d_call: TRBD2; clone_size: NA; j_call: TRBJ2-5; v_call: TRBV19; cdr3_aa: CASSMNTGLAGGRETQYF; cdr3_nt: TGTGCCAGTAGCATGAATACGGGACTAGCGGGAGGGCGGGAGACCCAGTACTTC
d_call: NA; clone_size: medium-sized; j_call: TRBJ1-3; v_call: TRBV27; cdr3_aa: CASSLYAGNTIYF; cdr3_nt: TGTGCCAGCAGTTTATATGCTGGAAACACCATATATTTT
d_call: NA; clone_size: NA; j_call: TRBJ1-2; v_call: TRBV19; cdr3_aa: CASSIAQTVYGYTF; cdr3_nt: TGTGCCAGTAGTATAGCCCAGACAGTCTATGGCTACACCTTC
d_call: TRBD2; clone_size: NA; j_call: TRBJ2-7; v_call: TRBV7-2; cdr3_aa: CASSHAGVPGEQYF; cdr3_nt: TGTGCCAGCAGCCACGCGGGAGTTCCTGGTGAGCAGTACTTC
d_call: NA; clone_size: few; j_call: TRBJ1-3; v_call: TRBV7-2; cdr3_aa: CASSLGGGSGSGNTIYF; cdr3_nt: TGTGCCAGCAGCTTAGGGGGGGGTTCCGGGTCTGGAAACACCATATATTTT
d_call: TRBD1; clone_size: NA; j_call: TRBJ1-1; v_call: TRBV7-3; cdr3_aa: CASSLGPGQGRTEAFF; cdr3_nt: TGTGCCAGCAGCCTAGGCCCGGGACAGGGGAGGACTGAAGCTTTCTTT
d_call: TRBD2; clone_size: NA; j_call: TRBJ2-2; v_call: TRBV11-3; cdr3_aa: CASSLGGLAGETGELFF; cdr3_nt: TGTGCCAGCAGCTTAGGCGGGCTAGCGGGAGAGACCGGGGAGCTGTTTTTT
d_call: NA; clone_size: NA; j_call: TRBJ2-3; v_call: TRBV20-1; cdr3_aa: CSVAIDTQYF; cdr3_nt: TGCAGTGTAGCCATAGATACGCAGTATTTT
d_call: TRBD2; clone_size: NA; j_call: TRBJ2-7; v_call: TRBV5-3; cdr3_aa: CARSLVLGLAGASSYEQYF; cdr3_nt: TGTGCCAGAAGCTTGGTCCTTGGACTAGCGGGCGCTAGCTCCTACGAGCAGTACTTC
d_call: TRBD2; clone_size: NA; j_call: TRBJ2-2; v_call: TRBV5-6; cdr3_aa: CASSSRRLAGANTGELFF; cdr3_nt: TGTGCCAGCAGCTCTCGGAGACTAGCGGGCGCGAACACCGGGGAGCTGTTTTTT
d_call: NA; clone_size: NA; j_call: TRBJ2-1; v_call: TRBV6-4; cdr3_aa: CASSDSSRVGVGEQFF; cdr3_nt: TGTGCCAGCAGTGACAGCTCCAGGGTAGGGGTGGGTGAGCAGTTCTTC
d_call: NA; clone_size: once; j_call: TRBJ2-1; v_call: TRBV11-2; cdr3_aa: CASSRDREQFF; cdr3_nt: TGTGCCAGCAGCCGAGACCGGGAGCAGTTCTTC
d_call: TRBD1; clone_size: NA; j_call: TRBJ1-2; v_call: TRBV27; cdr3_aa: CASSLVPGGASDGYTF; cdr3_nt: TGTGCCAGCAGTTTAGTTCCAGGGGGCGCGTCGGATGGCTACACCTTC